Below are 26 T cell receptor beta chains sequenced from a single sample in a study of blood T cell repertoires in COVID-19. Clones were read by immunoSEQ multiplex PCR, and TCRdb kept only the in-frame ones, dropping some. The profile shows about 390,000 clones, 70% to 90% of them singletons. Source material: peripheral blood. The source of these receptors is a woman aged 55-69 years with COVID-19, enrolled during active disease.

The CDR3 loop is CASSQDRGNQETQYF. CDR3 DNA: TGTGCCAGCAGCCAGGACAGGGGGAACCAAGAGACCCAGTACTTC. The chain has TRBV11-1 and TRBJ2-5; 10 bases agree with TRBD1. Trimming removed 5 bases from V and 0 bases from J; junction bases left unmatched: 3. The CDR3 is 15 amino acids. Germline CDR1 and CDR2: SGHAT and FQDESV (reference sequence).

V is TRBV2 and J is TRBJ2-3; D call uncertain. V shed 8 bases and J shed 0 bases, with 12 bases lying between them. CDR1 and CDR2 from the germline V gene are SNHLY and FYNNEI. The CDR3 covers 14 residues. The CDR3 sequence is CASAPILSTDTQYF. The CDR3 nucleotides read TGTGCCAGCGCCCCTATCTTAAGCACAGATACGCAGTATTTT.

The chain joins TRBV2 to TRBJ1-1; no clear D. Trimming shortened V by 8 bases and J by 2 bases, and 9 bases separated the two germline ends. Germline CDR1 SNHLY, CDR2 FYNNEI. CDR3 length: 12 amino acids. CDR3 amino acids: CASRWHNTEAFF. The CDR3 nucleotides are TGTGCCAGCCGATGGCACAACACTGAAGCTTTCTTT.

This clone was observed a few times. The chain couples TRBV7-3 to TRBJ1-2; no clear D. The CDR3 consists of 17 residues. V lost 5 bases and J lost 0, with 19 bases in between. Looked up from germline, CDR1 is SGHTA and CDR2 is FQGTGA. The CDR3 region has the DNA TGTGCCAGCAGCCTAGACCGAGAAGCCGGAGCTAACTATGGCTACACCTTC. The encoded protein is CASSLDREAGANYGYTF.

The chain uses TRBV27 and TRBJ1-4; no firm D call. The germline V gene has CDR1 MNHEY and CDR2 SMNVEV (reference sequence). Trimming removed 5 bases from V and 7 bases from J, with 14 bases in between. This CDR3 comprises 14 residues. The CDR3 loop reads CASSPFSGSEKLFF. As DNA, the CDR3 is TGTGCCAGCAGTCCATTCAGCGGGAGTGAAAAACTGTTTTTT.

This clone has just a few counts. This same CDR3 is encoded by further DNA sequences in the sample. This chain joins TRBV5-1 and TRBJ2-3, with 7 positions matching TRBD2. CDR3 length equals 15 residues. Germline V CDR1 and CDR2: SGHRS, YFSETQ. The V and J ends lost 0 bases and 0 bases, in that order; junction bases with no gene match: 1. CDR3 sequence: CASSLVGGSTDTQYF. CDR3 in DNA: TGCGCCAGCAGCTTGGTCGGGGGGAGCACAGATACGCAGTATTTT.

This chain uses TRBV10-3 with TRBJ1-5; D is possibly TRBD1 (6 bases). Trimming pared 2 bases from V and 0 bases from J, leaving 11 bases between. Germline CDR1 ENHRY, CDR2 SYGVKD. The CDR3 loop spans 16 amino acids. The CDR3: CAISEGGGSSNQPQHF. DNA for the CDR3: TGTGCCATCAGTGAGGGGGGGGGCTCTAGCAATCAGCCCCAGCATTTT.

The chain links TRBV29-1 to TRBJ1-2, with unresolved D. From germline, CDR1 is SQVTM and CDR2 ANQGSEA. This CDR3 is built from 15 residues. Deletions cut 5 bases from V and 0 bases from J, with 16 bases between. DNA of the CDR3: TGCAGCGTTTGGGTCCGGGGAATTACTAACTATGGCTACACCTTC. It yields the protein CSVWVRGITNYGYTF.

The genes are TRBV6-4 and TRBJ2-7, with 7 bases matching TRBD1. V lost 0 bases to trimming and J lost 2 bases; unmatched junction nucleotides: 4. In germline, CDR1 is MRHNA, CDR2 SNTAGT. CDR3 length: 15 residues. CDR3 nucleotide sequence: TGTGCCAGCAGTGACTCGAGGGACAGACCCTACGAGCAGTACTTC. This translates into CASSDSRDRPYEQYF.

This chain uses TRBV3-1 (or the pseudogene TRBV3-2) with TRBJ2-5; TRBD2 is a possible D gene (5 bases). V shed 0 bases and J shed 6 bases, with 26 bases lying between them. CDR1 is LGHDT, CDR2 YNNKEL, per germline (reference sequence). This CDR3 is built from 19 residues. The CDR3 region has the DNA TGTGCCAGCAGCCAAGATCGGTTTCGGGGTGAGGGTATGGGAAAGACCCAGTACTTC. Amino acid sequence: CASSQDRFRGEGMGKTQYF.

This chain uses TRBV28 with TRBJ2-3, with 8 nucleotides matching TRBD2. The CDR3 extends over 15 amino acids. From germline, CDR1 is MDHEN and CDR2 SYDVKM. V was clipped by 2 bases and J by 3 bases; unmatched bases: 4. CDR3 coding DNA: TGTGCCAGCAGTTTAGCGGGGGGTAGGACAGATACGCAGTATTTT. Amino acids: CASSLAGGRTDTQYF.

This rearrangement joins TRBV18 to TRBJ1-2, with D hard to call. CDR1 is KGHSH, CDR2 LQKENI, per germline. V was pared by 3 bases and J by 3 bases, with 20 bases between. The CDR3 extends over 17 amino acids. The chain's CDR3 is CASSPLDISYAHYGYTF. The CDR3 nucleotides are TGTGCCAGCTCACCCTTAGACATTTCATACGCCCACTATGGCTACACCTTC. Full variable domain (remainder filled in from reference TRBV18 and TRBJ1-2): NAGVMQNPRHLVRRRGQEARLRCSPMKGHSHVYWYRQLPEEGLKFMVYLQKENIIDESGMPKERFSAEFPKEGPSILRIQQVVRGDSAAYFCASSPLDISYAHYGYTFGSGTRLTVV.

The chain is built from TRBV5-1 and TRBJ2-2, with D possibly being TRBD2 (6 bases). CDR1 SGHRS and CDR2 YFSETQ come from the germline V gene. The length of the CDR3 is 15 residues. V lost 7 bases, J lost 6 bases, and 19 bases lay in between. Here the CDR3 DNA reads TGCGCCAGCCACGTCGGGGGACCCACGGCCGGGGAGCTGTTTTTT. This codes for CASHVGGPTAGELFF.

This rearrangement joins TRBV3-1 (or the pseudogene TRBV3-2) to TRBJ1-3; D may be TRBD1 (6 bases). Germline values: CDR1 LGHDT, CDR2 YNNKEL (reference sequence). Between the trimmed V and J ends, which lost 4 bases and 9 bases, there was a span of 16 bases. The CDR3 runs 14 residues. The CDR3 coding sequence is TGTGCCAGCAGCCCGACAGGACGTCTCGCCACCATATATTTT. It yields the protein CASSPTGRLATIYF.

The chain's CDR3 is CASSLYAGWGTEAFF. CDR3 bases: TGCGCCAGCAGCTTGTATGCGGGCTGGGGCACTGAAGCTTTCTTT. J is TRBJ1-1 and V is TRBV5-1; D not resolved. The CDR3 totals 15 residues. The V end lost 1 base, the J end lost 4 bases, and 14 bases lay between the germline ends. CDR1 is SGHRS, CDR2 YFSETQ, per germline. Full variable domain (outside the CDR3, taken from reference TRBV5-1 and TRBJ1-1): KAGVTQTPRYLIKTRGQQVTLSCSPISGHRSVSWYQQTPGQGLQFLFEYFSETQRNKGNFPGRFSGRQFSNSRSEMNVSTLELGDSALYLCASSLYAGWGTEAFFGQGTRLTVV.

The rearrangement links TRBV6-5 to TRBJ2-5; 8 nucleotides agree with TRBD1. The V and J ends lost 6 bases and 4 bases, in that order; junction bases with no gene match: 10. Germline V gene sequence: CDR1 MNHEY, CDR2 SVGAGI. The CDR3 spans 15 residues. DNA of the CDR3: TGTGCCAGCAGCCGGGACAGGAGTATGGGAGAGACCCAGTACTTC. It encodes CASSRDRSMGETQYF.

The chain employs TRBV5-1 and TRBJ1-3; 7 nucleotides line up with TRBD1. The ends lost 4 bases at V and 0 bases at J; junction bases unmatched: 7. The CDR3 consists of 16 residues. The germline gives CDR1 SGHRS, CDR2 YFSETQ. The CDR3 DNA sequence: TGCGCCAGCAGCGGCCGACAGGGCGTCTCTGGAAACACCATATATTTT. Encoded protein: CASSGRQGVSGNTIYF.

This clone showed up just once. The rearrangement links TRBV28 to TRBJ1-3, with a possible D match to TRBD1 (5 bases). Trimming removed 6 bases from V and 0 bases from J, with 21 bases in between. This CDR3 contains 18 residues. The germline V gene encodes CDR1 MDHEN and CDR2 SYDVKM. CDR3 loop: CASRLSDRLVSSGNTIYF. In DNA, the CDR3 is TGTGCCAGCAGACTCTCCGACAGACTAGTAAGCTCTGGAAACACCATATATTTT. The full variable domain, in which reference TRBV28 and TRBJ1-3 provide the parts outside the CDR3, is DVKVTQSSRYLVKRTGEKVFLECVQDMDHENMFWYRQDPGLGLRLIYFSYDVKMKEKGDIPEGYSVSREKKERFSLILESASTNQTSMYLCASRLSDRLVSSGNTIYFGEGSWLTVV.

The V gene is TRBV29-1, the J gene TRBJ1-1; 7 bases are shared with TRBD1. Trimming at V came to 6 bases and at J to 0 bases, leaving 7 bases not matched to a gene. The CDR3 extends over 14 amino acids. CDR1 and CDR2 from the germline V gene are SQVTM and ANQGSEA. This CDR3 is CSVASTGMNTEAFF. CDR3 nucleotide sequence: TGCAGCGTAGCCTCGACAGGGATGAACACTGAAGCTTTCTTT.

The rearrangement joins TRBV4-1 to TRBJ2-7; TRBD1 matches 9 bases. V shed 0 bases and J 2 bases; nucleotides not matched to a gene: 8. Germline assignment: CDR1 MGHRA and CDR2 YSYEKL. The CDR3 extends over 17 amino acids. CDR3 sequence reads: CASSQDRRDRETYEQYF. The DNA for the CDR3 is TGCGCCAGCAGCCAAGATCGAAGGGACAGGGAGACCTACGAGCAGTACTTC.

V is TRBV20-1 and J is TRBJ1-6; D call uncertain. The V end was cut by 3 bases, the J end by 5 bases, with 8 bases between. CDR3 length: 13 amino acids. Germline CDR1 reads DFQATT; CDR2 reads SNEGSKA (reference sequence). CDR3 sequence (DNA): TGCAGTGCTAGTTATGGGCATAATTCACCCCTCCACTTT. It yields the protein CSASYGHNSPLHF.

The chain recombines TRBV27 with TRBJ1-2, with D hard to call. The ends were cut back, 3 bases at V and 4 bases at J, with 12 bases in the middle. CDR3 length: 14 amino acids. In germline, CDR1 is MNHEY, CDR2 SMNVEV (reference sequence). For the CDR3, the DNA is TGTGCCAGCAGTTTGGGCAGTTCCGGCTATGGCTACACCTTC. Its protein product is CASSLGSSGYGYTF.

This sequence joins TRBV28 and TRBJ1-1, with no clear D. Between the trimmed V and J ends, which lost 2 bases and 7 bases, there was a span of 5 bases. Germline CDR1 MDHEN, CDR2 SYDVKM. The CDR3 runs to 11 residues. CDR3 nucleotide sequence: TGTGCCAGCAGTTTAGAGAATGAAGCTTTCTTT. Its protein is CASSLENEAFF.

This chain links TRBV5-1 with TRBJ2-5; tentatively, D is TRBD1 (6 bases). Germline values: CDR1 SGHRS, CDR2 YFSETQ. There are 15 residues in the CDR3. Between the trimmed V and J ends, which lost 3 bases and 2 bases, there was a span of 14 bases. Here the CDR3 reads CASSSYEDRQETQYF. Written as DNA, the CDR3 is TGCGCCAGCAGCTCATATGAGGACAGACAAGAGACCCAGTACTTC.

This clone came up a few times. This sequence joins TRBV3-1 (or the pseudogene TRBV3-2) and TRBJ2-1; D remains ambiguous. Trimming removed 2 bases from V and 11 bases from J, with 13 bases in between. Germline-derived CDR1 and CDR2 are LGHDT and YNNKEL (reference sequence). This CDR3 has 13 residues. The CDR3 reads CASSQSLSNKQFF. CDR3 coding DNA: TGTGCCAGCAGCCAATCGTTGTCTAATAAGCAGTTCTTC.

V is TRBV5-1 and J is TRBJ1-2, with 7 nucleotides matching TRBD1. CDR1 is SGHRS, CDR2 YFSETQ, per germline. This CDR3 comprises 15 residues. J lost 3 bases, V lost 4 bases, and 9 bases had no gene match. CDR3 in amino acids: CASSPMTGSDYGYTF. The CDR3, as DNA: TGCGCCAGCAGCCCAATGACAGGGTCGGACTATGGCTACACCTTC.